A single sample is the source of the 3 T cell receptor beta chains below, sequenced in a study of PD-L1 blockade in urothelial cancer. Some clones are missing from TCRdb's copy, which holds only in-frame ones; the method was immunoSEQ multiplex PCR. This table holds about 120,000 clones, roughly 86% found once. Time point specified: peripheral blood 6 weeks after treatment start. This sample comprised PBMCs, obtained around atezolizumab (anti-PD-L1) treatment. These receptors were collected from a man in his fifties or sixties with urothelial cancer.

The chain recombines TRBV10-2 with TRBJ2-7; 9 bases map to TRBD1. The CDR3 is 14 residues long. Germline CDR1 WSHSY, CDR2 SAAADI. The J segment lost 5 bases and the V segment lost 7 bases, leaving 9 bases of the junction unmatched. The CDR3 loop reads CASTHGTGKDEQYF. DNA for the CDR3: TGCGCCAGCACTCACGGGACAGGGAAGGACGAGCAGTACTTC.

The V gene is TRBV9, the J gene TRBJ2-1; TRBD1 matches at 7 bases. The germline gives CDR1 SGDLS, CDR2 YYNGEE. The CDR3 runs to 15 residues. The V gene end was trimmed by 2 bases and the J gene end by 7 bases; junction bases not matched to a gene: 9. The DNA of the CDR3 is TGTGCCAGCAGCGTCAACGTCCAGGGGGAAAATGAGCAGTTCTTC. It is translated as CASSVNVQGENEQFF.

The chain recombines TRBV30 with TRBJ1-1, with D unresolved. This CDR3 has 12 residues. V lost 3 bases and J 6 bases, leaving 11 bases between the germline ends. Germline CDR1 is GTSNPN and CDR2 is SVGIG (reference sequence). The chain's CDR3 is CAWRLAHPEAFF. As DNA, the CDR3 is TGTGCCTGGAGGTTGGCCCATCCTGAAGCTTTCTTT.